This paragraph reports one T cell receptor beta chain. Antigen specificity is unknown. The data stem from a study of T cell responses to AZD1222 COVID-19 vaccine. Findings of the study overall: Recipients of two AZD1222 doses showed rising Spike-specific TCR breadth and depth. Donors were largely white British and mainly female; clonal diversity was possibly underestimated.

Data came from immunoSEQ multiplex PCR; TCRdb stores just in-frame clones and leaves some out. The repertoire consists of over 85,000 clones, with around 82% occurring once and the leading ten covering roughly 4.8%. In germline, CDR1 is LGHNA, CDR2 YSLEER. CDR3 length: 17 residues. Trimming at V came to 0 bases and at J to 2 bases, leaving 9 bases not matched to a gene. The sample was peripheral blood, taken on day 0 of AZD1222 vaccination. The chain links TRBV4-3 to TRBJ1-2, with 7 bases matching TRBD1. The sequence came from an adult in good health. The CDR3 sequence: CASSQDSFRGSNYGYTF. The CDR3 DNA reads as TGCGCCAGCAGCCAAGATAGTTTCAGGGGGAGCAACTATGGCTACACCTTC.